Detailed here is one TCR beta chain. Germline V gene data show CDR1 as MDHEN and CDR2 as SYDVKM. CDR3 size: 14 residues. The ends were cut back, 8 bases at V and 4 bases at J, with 18 bases in the middle. Produced via immunoSEQ multiplex PCR; TCRdb's table is partial and in-frame only. The sample includes fewer than 90,000 clones, 94% seen only once; the top ten take about 6.2%. The source of the sample is a study of control samples from healthy donors and cancer patients. Sequencing input: blood. The sequence came from a woman between 40 and 50 years old in good health. The rearrangement links TRBV28 to TRBJ2-7, with D tentatively TRBD2 (5 bases). The CDR3 DNA follows: TGTGCCAGCGATACAGAATCTACGGGGTACGAGCAGTACTTC. Its translation is CASDTESTGYEQYF.